The present T cell receptor (beta chain) was sequenced within a study of molecular identifiers for immune sequencing clone quantification. Looking at the study overall: The replicate experiment used RNA from roughly 20,000 or 100,000 naive CD8 cells. This RNA was split into five aliquots, and four of them were sequenced. Study conclusions and caveats: More than 99% of effector molecules, versus under 1% of naive-cell molecules, belonged to clones above 20 RNA copies.

At least ten counts were recorded for this clonotype. Its antigen is not known. Bulk TCR libraries were made with methods that had been previously described and with listed TCR primers. TCRdb redid the calling of the PCR reads with MiXCR, one entry per CDR3 protein. Of over 600,000 distinct CDR3 sequences in the sample, roughly 21% were seen once. The CDR3 is 14 residues long. Germline values: CDR1 SEHNR, CDR2 FQNEAQ (reference sequence). Trimming took 1 base from V and 5 from J, leaving 12 bases between them. Sequencing was carried out using naive CD8+ T cells from blood, with Jurkat cell RNA spiked in. The subset was: FACS-sorted CD8+CD4-CCR7+CD45RA+ naive T cells. The receptor's source is a human donor in good health. Some libraries in this study had Jurkat cell RNA spiked in. V gene TRBV7-9 combines with J gene TRBJ2-7; D may match TRBD1 or TRBD2 (5 bases each). CDR3 amino acids: CASSLGREFHEQYF. CDR3 bases: TGTGCCAGCAGCTTAGGCAGGGAGTTTCACGAGCAGTACTTC. The variable domain in full, completed from reference TRBV7-9 and TRBJ2-7, reads DTGVSQNPRHKITKRGQNVTFRCDPISEHNRLYWYRQTLGQGPEFLTYFQNEAQLEKSRLLSDRFSAERPKGSFSTLEIQRTEQGDSAMYLCASSLGREFHEQYFGPGTRLTVT.